The 4 T cell receptor beta chains presented below share a single source sample, sequenced in a study of identical twins. TCRdb ran MiXCR on the 5' RACE reads and lists one entry per CDR3 protein. The data contain about 100,000 distinct CDR3 sequences, under 6.5% of them singletons. The sequenced sample consisted of memory T cells sorted from blood. The origin of the receptors is a woman aged 45-59 years in good health.

The sample holds many counts of this clonotype. V usage is TRBV28 and J usage is TRBJ2-1; D perhaps matches TRBD2 (6 bases). Trimming took 6 bases from V and 1 from J, leaving 10 bases between them. The germline CDR1 and CDR2 sequences are MDHEN and SYDVKM. The CDR3 has 14 residues. The CDR3 DNA reads TGTGCCAGCAGCCGGGACTTTTCCTACAATGAGCAGTTCTTC. As protein: CASSRDFSYNEQFF.

The chain carries TRBV10-3 and TRBJ2-5, with D unresolved. This CDR3 is built from 13 residues. Germline V lookup: CDR1 ENHRY, CDR2 SYGVKD. The V end lost 3 bases, the J end lost 1 base, and 6 bases lay between the germline ends. The CDR3 region is CAISDAPQETQYF. The CDR3 DNA sequence: TGTGCCATCAGTGATGCCCCCCAAGAGACCCAGTACTTC.

The chain employs TRBV18 and TRBJ2-1; D possibly corresponds to TRBD2 (6 bases). The CDR3 runs to 14 residues. Deletions cut 4 bases from V and 1 base from J, with 8 bases between. Germline V gene sequence: CDR1 KGHSH, CDR2 LQKENI. CDR3 protein: CASSRLGSYNEQFF. CDR3 sequence (DNA): TGTGCCAGCTCACGACTAGGATCCTACAATGAGCAGTTCTTC.

In this sample, this clonotype turned up many times. The V call is TRBV20-1, the J call TRBJ1-5; TRBD1 matches at 9 bases. Trimming took 4 bases from V and 5 from J; bases not matched to a gene: 6. CDR3 size: 14 residues. In germline, CDR1 is DFQATT, CDR2 SNEGSKA (reference sequence). The CDR3 loop is CSATGDRVDQPQHF. The CDR3 DNA sequence: TGCAGTGCTACCGGGGACAGGGTCGATCAGCCCCAGCATTTT.